The 29 T cell receptor beta chains below come from one sample, sequenced in a study of blood T cell repertoires in COVID-19. Measured with immunoSEQ multiplex PCR; TCRdb has only the in-frame clones, and not every one. This table has fewer than 350,000 clones, roughly 90% appearing once. Sequencing was done on a sample of PBMCs or T cells enriched from blood (not recorded which). These receptors all stem from a woman aged 30 to 39 who had recovered from COVID-19.

This clone came up a few times. The chain carries TRBV10-3 and TRBJ2-3, with 9 bases lining up with TRBD1. Trimming at V came to 6 bases and at J to 6 bases, leaving 7 bases not matched to a gene. The germline gives CDR1 ENHRY, CDR2 SYGVKD. The CDR3 is 14 amino acids. DNA of the CDR3: TGTGCCATCAGGCCGGGACAGGGAGCCGATACGCAGTATTTT. This codes for CAIRPGQGADTQYF.

V is TRBV6-5 and J is TRBJ2-1; 8 nucleotides align to TRBD1. V dropped 11 bases and J dropped 2; count of bases not matched to a gene: 5. Per germline, CDR1 MNHEY and CDR2 SVGAGI. The CDR3 totals 13 residues. The DNA of the CDR3 is TGTGCCGAGCGACAGGGGCCCTACAATGAGCAGTTCTTC. Protein: CAERQGPYNEQFF.

This chain joins TRBV27 and TRBJ2-2; maybe TRBD1 (5 bases). Trimming pared 5 bases from V and 0 bases from J, leaving 13 bases between. The CDR3 runs 16 residues. CDR1 is MNHEY, CDR2 SMNVEV, per germline (reference sequence). In DNA, the CDR3 is TGTGCCAGCAGTCTACTCACAGGCGCGAACACCGGGGAGCTGTTTTTT. It translates to CASSLLTGANTGELFF.

The chain couples TRBV7-8 to TRBJ2-2; TRBD2 aligns across 8 bases. Germline CDR1 reads SGHVS; CDR2 reads FQNEAQ. V gave up 1 base and J gave up 7 bases; unmatched junction bases: 5. CDR3 length equals 15 residues. The CDR3 DNA sequence: TGTGCCAGCAGCTTAGTAGGCGGGGGGTTCGGGGAGCTGTTTTTT. Translation gives CASSLVGGGFGELFF.

The chain combines TRBV28 with TRBJ1-2; 10 bases are shared with TRBD1. With 4 bases clipped from V and 8 bases from J, the junction kept 10 bases outside the gene matches. The CDR3 runs 15 residues. The germline V gene has CDR1 MDHEN and CDR2 SYDVKM. CDR3 sequence reads: CASSSLDRGREGYTF. Written as DNA, the CDR3 is TGTGCCAGCAGTTCCTTAGACAGGGGGCGTGAAGGCTACACCTTC.

The chain has TRBV5-1 and TRBJ2-1; TRBD2 aligns across 9 bases. CDR3 length: 15 amino acids. Unmatched junction bases numbered 11, after V lost 3 bases and J lost 10 bases. Germline loops: CDR1 SGHRS, CDR2 YFSETQ. The CDR3 sequence is CASSSQTSGAGEQFF. CDR3 in DNA: TGCGCCAGCAGCTCCCAGACTAGCGGAGCTGGGGAGCAGTTCTTC.

This chain links TRBV5-6 with TRBJ2-1, with 11 bases lining up with TRBD2. Per the germline V gene, CDR1 is SGHDT and CDR2 is YYEEEE. CDR3 length: 13 residues. Trimming removed 7 bases from V and 7 bases from J; junction bases left unmatched: 4. For the CDR3, the DNA is TGTGCCAGCGGTAGCGGGAGGGATAATGAGCAGTTCTTC. Its translation is CASGSGRDNEQFF.

The CDR3 loop is CASSLVSASGRAEQFF. CDR3 sequence (DNA): TGTGCCAGCAGCTTAGTATCGGCTAGCGGGAGGGCCGAGCAGTTCTTC. The V and J genes are TRBV7-6 and TRBJ2-1, with 12 bases fitting TRBD2. Trimming cost V 1 base and J 10 bases; bases outside gene matches: 8. This CDR3 is built from 16 residues. Germline V gene data show CDR1 as SGHVS and CDR2 as FNYEAQ.

The chain carries TRBV14 and TRBJ2-2, with no clear D. The CDR3 totals 15 residues. Looked up from germline, CDR1 is SGHDN and CDR2 is FVKESK. Trimming stripped 4 bases from V and 0 bases from J, with 9 bases between. CDR3 in amino acids: CASSRENTNTGELFF. CDR3 coding DNA: TGTGCCAGCAGCCGCGAAAATACGAACACCGGGGAGCTGTTTTTT.

The V and J genes are TRBV18 and TRBJ2-1, with 12 bases lining up with TRBD2. The J segment lost 6 bases and the V segment lost 6 bases, leaving 9 bases of the junction unmatched. This CDR3 has 16 residues. The V gene's germline CDR1 is KGHSH and CDR2 LQKENI. Here the CDR3 DNA reads TGTGCCAGCTCGGTAGCCGGGACTAGCGGGCTCAATGAGCAGTTCTTC. As protein: CASSVAGTSGLNEQFF. Using reference TRBV18 and TRBJ2-1 for the parts outside the CDR3, the full variable domain is NAGVMQNPRHLVRRRGQEARLRCSPMKGHSHVYWYRQLPEEGLKFMVYLQKENIIDESGMPKERFSAEFPKEGPSILRIQQVVRGDSAAYFCASSVAGTSGLNEQFFGPGTRLTVL.

The rearrangement links TRBV5-4 to TRBJ1-1; D may be TRBD1 (5 bases). Trimming shortened V by 5 bases and J by 5 bases, and 13 bases separated the two germline ends. The CDR3 is 13 residues long. Germline-derived CDR1 and CDR2 are SGHNT and YYREEE (reference sequence). The CDR3 nucleotides are TGTGCCAGCAGTGCGGGAGACAGAACTGAAGCTTTCTTT. Protein product: CASSAGDRTEAFF. The variable domain in full, completed from reference TRBV5-4 and TRBJ1-1, reads ETGVTQSPTHLIKTRGQQVTLRCSSQSGHNTVSWYQQALGQGPQFIFQYYREEENGRGNFPPRFSGLQFPNYSSELNVNALELDDSALYLCASSAGDRTEAFFGQGTRLTVV.

The V gene is TRBV29-1, the J gene TRBJ1-1; no reliable D call. The germline V gene encodes CDR1 SQVTM and CDR2 ANQGSEA. V was cut by 4 bases and J by 3 bases, with 15 bases left in between. The CDR3 runs to 14 residues. CDR3 coding DNA: TGCAGCGTTGTCCCAGGATTTCAGGACACTGAAGCTTTCTTT. It encodes CSVVPGFQDTEAFF.

V and J are TRBV5-1 and TRBJ2-7; TRBD1 aligns across 11 bases. The ends lost 0 bases at V and 12 bases at J; junction bases unmatched: 8. The CDR3 is 14 residues long. In germline, CDR1 is SGHRS, CDR2 YFSETQ. The CDR3 sequence is CASSLAVGTGGPYF. CDR3 sequence (DNA): TGCGCCAGCAGCTTGGCCGTTGGGACAGGGGGGCCGTACTTC.

V is TRBV27 and J is TRBJ1-2, with TRBD1 matching 7 bases. The CDR3 length is 13 residues. Germline V gene sequence: CDR1 MNHEY, CDR2 SMNVEV (reference sequence). The ends lost 6 bases at V and 7 bases at J; junction bases unmatched: 8. The CDR3 coding sequence is TGTGCCAGCAGACAGGGGCTGGGTTTTGGCTACACCTTC. Residues: CASRQGLGFGYTF.

The V call is TRBV7-2, the J call TRBJ1-5; the D is unclear. The CDR3 is 15 residues long. Germline loops: CDR1 SGHTA, CDR2 FQGNSA. V gave up 1 base and J gave up 0 bases, with 7 bases separating them. The CDR3 nucleotides are TGTGCCAGCAGCTTAGGGAGACTTAGCAATCAGCCCCAGCATTTT. This gives the protein CASSLGRLSNQPQHF. Based on the CDR3 plus reference TRBV7-2 and TRBJ1-5, the full variable domain is GAGVSQSPSNKVTEKGKDVELRCDPISGHTALYWYRQSLGQGLEFLIYFQGNSAPDKSGLPSDRFSAERTGGSVSTLTIQRTQQEDSAVYLCASSLGRLSNQPQHFGDGTRLSIL.

The J gene is TRBJ2-3, the V gene TRBV4-3; no reliable D call. V dropped 0 bases and J dropped 3 bases, with 7 bases sitting between them. This CDR3 has 14 residues. Germline values: CDR1 LGHNA, CDR2 YSLEER. Here the CDR3 DNA reads TGCGCCAGCAGCCAAGATATCGCGACAGATACGCAGTATTTT. Translation: CASSQDIATDTQYF.

The chain joins TRBV30 to TRBJ1-6, with 8 bases aligning to TRBD1. Trimming took 0 bases from V and 9 from J; bases not matched to a gene: 13. This CDR3 spans 17 amino acids. Germline V gene sequence: CDR1 GTSNPN, CDR2 SVGIG (reference sequence). The CDR3 DNA reads as TGTGCCTGGAGTGTACCCTTTACCTTGGACAGGGCTTCACCCCTCCACTTT. It translates to CAWSVPFTLDRASPLHF.

The chain has TRBV5-5 and TRBJ1-5; a weak D match, TRBD1 (6 bases). This CDR3 spans 14 amino acids. The germline V gene encodes CDR1 SGHKS and CDR2 YYEKEE (reference sequence). V was clipped by 2 bases and J by 5 bases, with 11 bases between them. Here the CDR3 DNA reads TGTGCCAGCAGCTTAGAAACAGGGCATCAGCCCCAGCATTTT. It specifies CASSLETGHQPQHF.

The chain couples TRBV9 to TRBJ1-2; TRBD1 agrees at 9 bases. With 3 bases clipped from V and 3 bases from J, the junction kept 15 bases outside the gene matches. CDR3 length equals 18 residues. The germline V gene has CDR1 SGDLS and CDR2 YYNGEE. CDR3 residues: CASSASDRGRGTDYGYTF. The CDR3 DNA sequence: TGTGCCAGCAGCGCCTCAGACAGGGGGAGAGGGACGGACTATGGCTACACCTTC.

This chain links TRBV5-1 with TRBJ2-3, with 12 bases aligning to TRBD2. The CDR3 sequence is 16 residues long. With V trimmed by 2 bases and J by 4 bases, 5 bases remained unmatched. Per germline, CDR1 SGHRS and CDR2 YFSETQ. CDR3 loop: CASSLTSGGRSDTQYF. CDR3 in DNA: TGCGCCAGCAGCTTAACTAGCGGGGGGCGGTCAGATACGCAGTATTTT. Full variable domain (missing parts from reference TRBV5-1 and TRBJ2-3): KAGVTQTPRYLIKTRGQQVTLSCSPISGHRSVSWYQQTPGQGLQFLFEYFSETQRNKGNFPGRFSGRQFSNSRSEMNVSTLELGDSALYLCASSLTSGGRSDTQYFGPGTRLTVL.

V is TRBV6-5 and J is TRBJ1-5; 8 bases align to TRBD1. Germline V gene data show CDR1 as MNHEY and CDR2 as SVGAGI. The trim removed 11 bases at V and 8 bases at J, leaving 11 bases unmatched. There are 13 residues in the CDR3. In DNA, the CDR3 is TGTGCCGTTGGACAGGGACACTGGGAGCCCCAGCATTTT. Translating gives CAVGQGHWEPQHF.

The chain couples TRBV6-5 to TRBJ1-4; 8 bases fit TRBD1. V was pared by 8 bases and J by 5 bases, with 7 bases of the junction left unmatched. The CDR3 extends over 14 amino acids. The germline CDR1 and CDR2 sequences are MNHEY and SVGAGI. The CDR3 nucleotides are TGTGCCAGCCAGCTTCAGGGGGCCAATGAAAAACTGTTTTTT. Translated, it gives CASQLQGANEKLFF.

This rearrangement joins TRBV27 to TRBJ2-7; D is uncertain. Trimming cost V 4 bases and J 0 bases, with 4 bases left between them. CDR1 is MNHEY and CDR2 is SMNVEV in the germline V gene (reference sequence). The CDR3 contains 12 residues. Here the CDR3 reads CASSSHSYEQYF. As DNA, the CDR3 is TGTGCCAGCAGTTCCCACTCCTACGAGCAGTACTTC.

V usage is TRBV7-3 and J usage is TRBJ1-2; unclear D gene. V gave up 2 bases and J gave up 8 bases, with 18 bases separating them. CDR3 size: 15 residues. In germline, CDR1 is SGHTA, CDR2 FQGTGA. The CDR3 DNA is TGTGCCAGCAGCTTAGTGGGAAACGGGGAAAAAGGCTACACCTTC. Translating gives CASSLVGNGEKGYTF.

V and J are TRBV6-1 and TRBJ2-7, with a weak D call TRBD1 (5 bases). The CDR3 has 15 amino acids. With 1 base removed from V and 0 bases from J, the gap between germline ends came to 10 bases. Germline assignment: CDR1 MNHNS and CDR2 SASEGT. CDR3 amino acids: CASSEVGDSSYEQYF. CDR3 DNA: TGTGCCAGCAGTGAAGTCGGTGACAGCTCCTACGAGCAGTACTTC.

The chain couples TRBV6-1 to TRBJ2-1; 10 nucleotides align to TRBD2. The ends lost 1 base at V and 3 bases at J; junction bases unmatched: 9. The CDR3 sequence is 18 residues long. Germline V gives CDR1 MNHNS, CDR2 SASEGT. The CDR3, as DNA: TGTGCCAGCAGTGAAGAGGCTAGCGGGAGCCTGTTCTACAATGAGCAGTTCTTC. As protein: CASSEEASGSLFYNEQFF.

In the case of this clone: The identical CDR3 is also encoded by other nucleotide sequences in the sample. Written as DNA, the CDR3 is TGTGCCAGCAGTTTTAGGGGGTTCTATGGCTACACCTTC. This codes for CASSFRGFYGYTF. The gene calls are TRBV28 and TRBJ1-2, with D possibly TRBD1 on 6 matching bases. Trimming stripped 3 bases from V and 4 bases from J, with 9 bases between. CDR1 and CDR2 from the germline V gene are MDHEN and SYDVKM. The CDR3 is 13 residues long.

This sequence joins TRBV10-1 and TRBJ2-5, with 9 nucleotides matching TRBD2. CDR1 WNHNN and CDR2 SYGVQD come from the germline V gene (reference sequence). This CDR3 is built from 19 residues. With V trimmed by 0 bases and J by 5 bases, 16 bases remained unmatched. The CDR3 nucleotides are TGCGCCAGCAGTGAGTCAGCTAGCGGGACATACCCTAGTCTTGAGACCCAGTACTTC. This gives the protein CASSESASGTYPSLETQYF.

In regard to this clone: A junction boundary mismatches the germline segment, possibly from a read error. CDR3 in DNA: TGTGCCAGCAGTTTCGGACCGACAGGGTATATTTCACCCCTCCACTTT. Translated: CASSFGPTGYISPLHF. The chain recombines TRBV27 with TRBJ1-6, with 7 bases lining up with TRBD1. Germline values: CDR1 MNHEY, CDR2 SMNVEV (reference sequence). The CDR3 consists of 16 residues.